Each of the 21 T cell receptor beta chains below was sequenced from the same sample in a study of T cells in Graves' hyperthyroidism and ophthalmopathy. TCR beta CDR3 regions were amplified from RNA. The TCR CDR3 first-round RT-PCR relied on the HTBI primer set. TCRdb processed the multiplex PCR reads anew with MiXCR; each CDR3 protein has one entry. Counted here are 250,000 to 300,000 distinct CDR3 sequences, about 14% occurring once; the ten biggest clones make up approximately 7.8%. The sample taken for sequencing was blood. These receptors all stem from a young woman with Graves' hyperthyroidism that later progressed to Graves' ophthalmopathy.

Comments on this clonotype: A much bigger clone sits one base away, suggesting this may be a read error. The DNA of the CDR3 is TGTACCAGTAGTATTAACGGGGGGAACACTGAAGCTTTCTTT. It encodes CTSSINGGNTEAFF. V usage is TRBV19 and J usage is TRBJ1-1; D is possibly TRBD1 (5 bases). Germline CDR1 LNHDA, CDR2 SQIVND (reference sequence). The CDR3 has 14 amino acids.

This clonotype was seen repeatedly, ten times or more. The rearrangement uses TRBV7-2 and TRBJ1-4, with a possible D match to TRBD1 (6 bases). From germline, CDR1 is SGHTA and CDR2 FQGNSA. The length of the CDR3 is 16 residues. Trimming shortened V by 3 bases and J by 7 bases, and 18 bases separated the two germline ends. This CDR3 is CASSFSWGRKGEKLFF. The CDR3 DNA is TGTGCCAGCAGCTTTTCATGGGGGCGCAAAGGTGAAAAACTGTTTTTT.

This clonotype was detected only a few times. V gene TRBV7-3 combines with J gene TRBJ2-1; 10 nucleotides align to TRBD1. The CDR3 has 15 residues. Germline trimming cut 6 bases from V and 7 bases from J; bases unmatched to any gene: 9. Germline values: CDR1 SGHTA, CDR2 FQGTGA. The CDR3, as DNA: TGTGCCAGCAGTTCCTCCGGGACAGGGGTGAATGAGCAGTTCTTC. Residues: CASSSSGTGVNEQFF.

This clonotype came up many times. The CDR3 sequence is CASSLGEVWYTEAFF. DNA of the CDR3: TGCGCCAGCAGCTTGGGCGAGGTATGGTACACTGAAGCTTTCTTT. This chain links TRBV5-1 with TRBJ1-1; D ambiguous. In germline, CDR1 is SGHRS, CDR2 YFSETQ. The ends were cut back, 0 bases at V and 3 bases at J, with 12 bases in the middle. The CDR3 has 15 residues.

This clonotype was counted once. The rearrangement joins TRBV19 to TRBJ2-7, with D possibly TRBD1 on 5 matching bases. CDR1 is LNHDA and CDR2 is SQIVND in the germline V gene (reference sequence). V lost 1 base and J 0 bases, leaving 10 bases between the germline ends. The CDR3 has 15 amino acids. The CDR3 bases are TGTGCCAGTAGTATAGTGGCAGACAGCTCCTACGAGCAGTACTTC. Amino acid sequence: CASSIVADSSYEQYF. Supplemented by reference TRBV19 and TRBJ2-7, the full variable domain reads DGGITQSPKYLFRKEGQNVTLSCEQNLNHDAMYWYRQDPGQGLRLIYYSQIVNDFQKGDIAEGYSVSREKKESFPLTVTSAQKNPTAFYLCASSIVADSSYEQYFGPGTRLTVT.

This clonotype was observed at least ten times. V gene TRBV7-9 combines with J gene TRBJ1-5; 12 positions match TRBD1. V was clipped by 5 bases and J by 5 bases; unmatched bases: 10. This CDR3 has 17 amino acids. Germline CDR1 and CDR2: SEHNR and FQNEAQ (reference sequence). The CDR3 DNA is TGTGCCAGCAGCCCCGGCCCGGGACAGGGGGCATATCAGCCCCAGCATTTT. It yields the protein CASSPGPGQGAYQPQHF.

The chain uses TRBV15 and TRBJ2-5; D might be TRBD1 (7 bases). The CDR3 length is 15 residues. Germline lookup yields CDR1 LNHNV and CDR2 YYDKDF (reference sequence). Trimming pared 1 base from V and 0 bases from J, leaving 9 bases between. In DNA form, the CDR3 reads TGTGCCACCAGCAGAGCAGGGGGGAACCAAGAGACCCAGTACTTC. This encodes CATSRAGGNQETQYF.

This clonotype was observed a few times. The CDR3 coding sequence is TGTGCCAGCTCCTTCTGGGGGGATTCCGGGGAGCTGTTTTTT. Encoded protein: CASSFWGDSGELFF. The genes are TRBV11-3 and TRBJ2-2; a weak D match, TRBD2 (6 bases). V was shortened by 8 bases and J by 6 bases, with 16 bases between the two germline ends. Germline lookup yields CDR1 SGHNT and CDR2 YENEEA. The CDR3 is made up of 14 amino acids.

This chain joins TRBV6-2 or TRBV6-3 and TRBJ2-7; 14 bases align to TRBD2. The V gene's germline CDR1 is MNHEY and CDR2 SVGEGT. CDR3 length: 15 residues. V was clipped by 8 bases and J by 5 bases; unmatched bases: 8. The CDR3 nucleotides are TGTGCCAGCGGTTCCGGGACTAGCGGGAGCGACGAGCAGTACTTC. This sequence encodes CASGSGTSGSDEQYF.

This clonotype was observed at least ten times. The rearrangement uses TRBV30 and TRBJ2-3; D is unclear. V was cut by 1 base and J by 5 bases, with 7 bases left in between. CDR1 is GTSNPN, CDR2 SVGIG, per germline (reference sequence). The CDR3 totals 12 residues. The CDR3 DNA is TGTGCCTGGAGTGATCTGGAAGATACGCAGTATTTT. It yields the protein CAWSDLEDTQYF.

Ten or more counts support this clonotype. The chain has TRBV29-1 and TRBJ1-1, with D hard to call. The germline V gene has CDR1 SQVTM and CDR2 ANQGSEA. Trimming cost V 6 bases and J 1 base, with 3 bases left between them. The CDR3 length is 10 residues. The CDR3 region is CSVGNTEAFF. The CDR3 coding sequence is TGCAGCGTCGGGAACACTGAAGCTTTCTTT.

This clonotype has ten or more counts. Here the CDR3 reads CSVGGANYGYTF. As DNA, the CDR3 is TGCAGCGTTGGCGGAGCGAACTATGGCTACACCTTC. The J gene is TRBJ1-2, the V gene TRBV29-1; D remains ambiguous. Germline CDR1 and CDR2: SQVTM and ANQGSEA. The CDR3 sequence is 12 residues long. Deletions cut 4 bases from V and 2 bases from J, with 8 bases between.

This clonotype was observed many times. The rearrangement links TRBV27 to TRBJ2-7, with TRBD1 identical over 7 bases. Germline V lookup: CDR1 MNHEY, CDR2 SMNVEV (reference sequence). J gave up 3 bases and V 6 bases, and 11 bases lay outside the gene matches. The CDR3 consists of 15 residues. This CDR3 is CASSRGQAVLYEQYF. CDR3 in DNA: TGTGCCAGCAGCCGAGGACAGGCCGTCCTCTACGAGCAGTACTTC.

This clonotype was counted many times. The CDR3 loop reads CASSPSQGAVNEQFF. CDR3 in DNA: TGTGCCAGCAGCCCCTCTCAGGGGGCGGTCAATGAGCAGTTCTTC. The V gene is TRBV6-2 or TRBV6-3, the J gene TRBJ2-1; the match to TRBD1 covers 8 bases. Germline CDR1 is MNHEY and CDR2 is SVGEGT. The CDR3 is 15 amino acids. V trimming: 6 bases; J trimming: 6 bases; junction bases outside the gene matches: 10.

This clonotype was observed at least ten times. This chain connects TRBV18 to TRBJ2-4; possibly TRBD1 for D (5 bases). The V end lost 2 bases, the J end lost 3 bases, and 8 bases lay between the germline ends. The CDR3 has 14 residues. Per the germline V gene, CDR1 is KGHSH and CDR2 is LQKENI. This chain's CDR3 is CASSPGRDKNIQYF. The CDR3 bases are TGTGCCAGCTCACCAGGCAGGGACAAAAACATTCAGTACTTC.

This clonotype was detected many times. The rearrangement links TRBV15 to TRBJ2-7; tentatively, D is TRBD1 or TRBD2 (5 bases each). The CDR3 spans 14 residues. V gave up 3 bases and J gave up 8 bases, with 17 bases separating them. Germline CDR1 LNHNV, CDR2 YYDKDF (reference sequence). The DNA for the CDR3 is TGTGCCACCAGCAGGGGGGAAGGTTATATACAGCAGTACTTC. Protein product: CATSRGEGYIQQYF.

This clonotype was picked up many times. The chain joins TRBV2 to TRBJ2-3; the D call may be TRBD1 or TRBD2 (5 bases each). The V end was cut by 6 bases, the J end by 4 bases, with 29 bases between. The CDR3 has 19 amino acids. Looked up from germline, CDR1 is SNHLY and CDR2 is FYNNEI. For the CDR3, the DNA is TGTGCCAGCAGACCAGGGACCATCCCGGACGGAAGCCGTTCAGATACGCAGTATTTT. This encodes CASRPGTIPDGSRSDTQYF.

The V gene is TRBV18, the J gene TRBJ2-5; 8 bases are shared with TRBD2. After removal of 1 base from V and 5 bases from J, the junction contained 3 bases not matched to a gene. The CDR3 spans 14 residues. Germline V gives CDR1 KGHSH, CDR2 LQKENI. The CDR3 DNA sequence: TGTGCCAGCTCACCACGCGGGGGGATGGAGACCCAGTACTTC. Translation: CASSPRGGMETQYF.

Regarding this clonotype: One junction end does not reproduce the germline sequence, and a read error may be involved. This chain uses TRBV4-1 with TRBJ2-3; 7 bases are a match to TRBD2. This CDR3 is built from 16 residues. Germline lookup yields CDR1 MGHRA and CDR2 YSYEKL. CDR3: CACSQRGVQGTDTQYF. The CDR3 coding sequence is TGCGCCTGCAGCCAGCGGGGCGTCCAAGGCACAGATACGCAGTATTTT.

This clonotype has a count of ten or more. The chain is built from TRBV6-1 and TRBJ2-1; D remains unclear. This CDR3 spans 15 amino acids. Germline V CDR1 and CDR2: MNHNS, SASEGT. Trimming shortened V by 5 bases and J by 2 bases, and 13 bases separated the two germline ends. The CDR3 here is CASSYDPPAYNEQFF. CDR3 nucleotides: TGTGCCAGCAGTTACGACCCACCCGCCTACAATGAGCAGTTCTTC.

This clonotype was detected many times. V is TRBV20-1 and J is TRBJ2-1; D remains ambiguous. Trimming took 6 bases from V and 4 from J, leaving 19 bases between them. The CDR3 covers 15 residues. Germline V gene lookup returns CDR1 DFQATT and CDR2 SNEGSKA (reference sequence). CDR3 bases: TGCAGTGCCCCCTCGGCCCTGGGCTCGTACAATGAGCAGTTCTTC. As protein: CSAPSALGSYNEQFF.